This entry describes one TCR beta chain. The data derive from a study of blood T cell repertoires in COVID-19. Study overall: Acute-phase and convalescent COVID-19 samples originated in the United States, Italy and Spain. PBMCs, B-cell-depleted T cells, or T cells provided the cDNA or gDNA that made up the material.

Trimming cost V 6 bases and J 4 bases; bases outside gene matches: 7. Germline assignment: CDR1 SNHLY and CDR2 FYNNEI. The CDR3 covers 15 residues. Authors' methods: Amplification of reference gene primers provided the estimated nucleated cell counts. TCRdb keeps only in-frame clones here, not all; method: immunoSEQ multiplex PCR. V, J and clone size are those of that table, while D and trimming were read from the DNA. The profile shows roughly 220,000 clones, around 90% of them singletons. Source material: peripheral blood. The chain links TRBV2 to TRBJ2-1, with 9 nucleotides matching TRBD1. The source is a man aged 55-75 years with acute or convalescent COVID-19. The CDR3 DNA reads TGTGCCAGCAGCCGGGGACAGGGTTGGTACAATGAGCAGTTCTTC. Protein: CASSRGQGWYNEQFF.